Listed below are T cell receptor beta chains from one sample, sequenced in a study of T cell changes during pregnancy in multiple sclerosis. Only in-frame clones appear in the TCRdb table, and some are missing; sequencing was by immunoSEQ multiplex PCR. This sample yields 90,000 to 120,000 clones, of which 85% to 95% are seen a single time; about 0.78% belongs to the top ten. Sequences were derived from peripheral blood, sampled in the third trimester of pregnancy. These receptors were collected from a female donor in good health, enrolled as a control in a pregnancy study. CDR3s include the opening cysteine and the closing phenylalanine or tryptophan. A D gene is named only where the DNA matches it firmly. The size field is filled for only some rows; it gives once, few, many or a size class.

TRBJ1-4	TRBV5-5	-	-	TGTGCCAGCAGCCGGGACGGGACTGATGAAAAACTGTTTTTT	CASSRDGTDEKLFF
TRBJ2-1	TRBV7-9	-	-	TGTGCCAGCAGCCAACCCTCCGAGGGGGCGGGGCGGGATGAGCAGTTCTTC	CASSQPSEGAGRDEQFF
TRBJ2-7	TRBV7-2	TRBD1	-	TGTGCCAGCAGCTTAACCCGGGACAGGGTTGAGCAGTACTTC	CASSLTRDRVEQYF
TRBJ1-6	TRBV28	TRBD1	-	TGTGCCAGCAGTAAACAGGGGATGGGTCCACCCCTCCACTTT	CASSKQGMGPPLHF
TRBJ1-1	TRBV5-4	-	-	TGTGCCAGCAGCTTGACAGGTAACACTGAAGCTTTCTTT	CASSLTGNTEAFF
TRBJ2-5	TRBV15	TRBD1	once	TGTGCCACCAGCACCTTGGGACAGCCTAAGAGAGCCCAGTACTTC	CATSTLGQPKRAQYF
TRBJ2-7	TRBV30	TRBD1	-	TGTGCCTGGATAACGTATAGGGACAGGCACTCCTACGAGCAGTACTTC	CAWITYRDRHSYEQYF
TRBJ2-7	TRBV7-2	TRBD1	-	TGTGCCAGCAGCTCCCCAGACAGGGGCCTCTACGAGCAGTACTTC	CASSSPDRGLYEQYF
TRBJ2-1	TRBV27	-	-	TGTGCCAGCAGTTTATGGGGCCATTACAATGAGCAGTTCTTC	CASSLWGHYNEQFF
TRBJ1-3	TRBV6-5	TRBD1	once	TGTGCCAGCAGTTACTCGAAACAGGGGTCAGGAAACACCATATATTTT	CASSYSKQGSGNTIYF
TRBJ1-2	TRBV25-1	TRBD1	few	TGTGCCAGTCGACAGGGAGACTATGGCTACACCTTC	CASRQGDYGYTF
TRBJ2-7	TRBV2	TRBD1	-	TGTGCCAGCAGTGGCCGACAGGGATCCTACGAGCAGTACTTC	CASSGRQGSYEQYF
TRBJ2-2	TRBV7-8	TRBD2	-	TGTGCCAGCACACGGGGGGGAAACACCGGGGAGCTGTTTTTT	CASTRGGNTGELFF
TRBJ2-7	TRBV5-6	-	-	TGTGCCAGCAGCTTGGCGTCTTTTACAGCATCCTACGAGCAGTACTTC	CASSLASFTASYEQYF
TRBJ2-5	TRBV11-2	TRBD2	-	TGTGCCAGCAACCTAGGACTAGCGGGGGGGGAGGGGGAGACCCAGTACTTC	CASNLGLAGGEGETQYF
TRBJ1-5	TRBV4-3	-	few	TGCGCCAGCAGCCAAGATCTTTTACAGCCCCAGCATTTT	CASSQDLLQPQHF
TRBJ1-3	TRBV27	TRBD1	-	TGTGCCAGCAGTCTCAGGGGGAGTGTGGCTGGAAACACCATATATTTT	CASSLRGSVAGNTIYF